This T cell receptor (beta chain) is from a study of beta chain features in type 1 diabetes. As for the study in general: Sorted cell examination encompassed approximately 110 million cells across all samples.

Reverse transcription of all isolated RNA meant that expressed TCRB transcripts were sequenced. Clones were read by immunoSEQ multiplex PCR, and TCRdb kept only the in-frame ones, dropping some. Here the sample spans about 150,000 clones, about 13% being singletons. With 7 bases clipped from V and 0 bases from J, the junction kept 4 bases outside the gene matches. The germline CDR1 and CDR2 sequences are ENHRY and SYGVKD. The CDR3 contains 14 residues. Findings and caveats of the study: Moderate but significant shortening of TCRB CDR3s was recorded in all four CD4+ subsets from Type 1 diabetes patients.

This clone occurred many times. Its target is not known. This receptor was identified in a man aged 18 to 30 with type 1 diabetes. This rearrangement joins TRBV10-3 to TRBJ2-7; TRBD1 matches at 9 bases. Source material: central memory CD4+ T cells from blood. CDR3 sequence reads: CAITRTGASYEQYF. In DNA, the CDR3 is TGTGCCATCACAAGGACAGGGGCCTCCTACGAGCAGTACTTC.